This TCR beta chain is drawn from a study of T cells in Graves' hyperthyroidism and ophthalmopathy. TCR beta CDR3 sequences were amplified from RNA transcripts. An initial round of RT-PCR targeting the TCR CDR3 relied on the HTBI primer set. TCRdb reprocessed the multiplex PCR reads via MiXCR and lists one record per CDR3 protein. The repertoire holds around 700,000 distinct CDR3 sequences, with roughly a sixth as singletons. This clonotype was detected ten times or more. The germline CDR1 and CDR2 sequences are SEHNR and FQNEAQ (reference sequence). The junction had 10 bases not matched to a gene; V was cut back by 6 bases and J by 3 bases. The CDR3 consists of 15 residues.

The genes are TRBV7-9 and TRBJ2-7; 8 nucleotides align to TRBD1. This TCR was sampled from a woman in her forties or fifties with Graves' hyperthyroidism that later progressed to Graves' ophthalmopathy. Specimen: blood. The CDR3 sequence is CASRESGGGLYEQYF. The CDR3 DNA sequence: TGTGCCAGCAGAGAGTCAGGGGGCGGACTCTACGAGCAGTACTTC.